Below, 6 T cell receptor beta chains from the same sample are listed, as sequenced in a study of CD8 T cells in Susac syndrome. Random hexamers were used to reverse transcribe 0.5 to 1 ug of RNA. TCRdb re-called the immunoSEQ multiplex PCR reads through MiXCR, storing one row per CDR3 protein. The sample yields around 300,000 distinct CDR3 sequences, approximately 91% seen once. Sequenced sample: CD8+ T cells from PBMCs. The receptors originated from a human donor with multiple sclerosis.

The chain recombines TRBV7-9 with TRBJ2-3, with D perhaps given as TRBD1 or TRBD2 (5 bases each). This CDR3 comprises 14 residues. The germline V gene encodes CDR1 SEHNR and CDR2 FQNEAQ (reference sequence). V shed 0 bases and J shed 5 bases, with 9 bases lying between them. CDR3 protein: CASSLAGELDTQYF. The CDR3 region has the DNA TGTGCCAGCAGCTTAGCGGGGGAGCTAGATACGCAGTATTTT.

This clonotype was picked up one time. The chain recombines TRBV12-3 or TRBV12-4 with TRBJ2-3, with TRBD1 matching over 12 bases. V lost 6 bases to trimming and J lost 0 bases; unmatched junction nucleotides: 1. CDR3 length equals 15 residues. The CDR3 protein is CASRGTGGSTDTQYF. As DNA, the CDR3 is TGTGCCAGCAGGGGGACAGGGGGCAGCACAGATACGCAGTATTTT.

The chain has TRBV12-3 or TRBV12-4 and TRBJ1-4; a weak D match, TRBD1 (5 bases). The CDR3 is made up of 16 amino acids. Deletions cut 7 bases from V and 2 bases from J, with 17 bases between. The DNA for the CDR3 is TGTGCCAGCAAAGACTGGGGTGAGGGGACTAATGAAAAACTGTTTTTT. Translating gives CASKDWGEGTNEKLFF.

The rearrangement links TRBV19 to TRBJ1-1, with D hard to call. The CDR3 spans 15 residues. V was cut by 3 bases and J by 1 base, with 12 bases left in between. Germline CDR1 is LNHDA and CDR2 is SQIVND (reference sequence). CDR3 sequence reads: CASSIGSRANTEAFF. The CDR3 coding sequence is TGTGCCAGTAGTATTGGTTCGCGTGCGAACACTGAAGCTTTCTTT.

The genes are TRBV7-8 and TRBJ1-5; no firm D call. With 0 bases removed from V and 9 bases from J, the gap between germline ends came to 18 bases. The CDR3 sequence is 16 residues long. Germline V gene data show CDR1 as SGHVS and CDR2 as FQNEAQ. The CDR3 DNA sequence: TGTGCCAGCAGCTTAGCTAGCGCGGGAGTTCCTCGGCCCCAGCATTTT. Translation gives CASSLASAGVPRPQHF.

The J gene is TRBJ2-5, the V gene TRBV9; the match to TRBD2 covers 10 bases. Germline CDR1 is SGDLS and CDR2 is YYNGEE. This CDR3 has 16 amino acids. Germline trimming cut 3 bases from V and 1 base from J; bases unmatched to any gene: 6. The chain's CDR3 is CASSAASGGLQETQYF. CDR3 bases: TGTGCCAGCAGCGCTGCTAGCGGGGGACTCCAAGAGACCCAGTACTTC. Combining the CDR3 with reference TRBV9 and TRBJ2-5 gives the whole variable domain DSGVTQTPKHLITATGQRVTLRCSPRSGDLSVYWYQQSLDQGLQFLIQYYNGEERAKGNILERFSAQQFPDLHSELNLSSLELGDSALYFCASSAASGGLQETQYFGPGTRLLVL.